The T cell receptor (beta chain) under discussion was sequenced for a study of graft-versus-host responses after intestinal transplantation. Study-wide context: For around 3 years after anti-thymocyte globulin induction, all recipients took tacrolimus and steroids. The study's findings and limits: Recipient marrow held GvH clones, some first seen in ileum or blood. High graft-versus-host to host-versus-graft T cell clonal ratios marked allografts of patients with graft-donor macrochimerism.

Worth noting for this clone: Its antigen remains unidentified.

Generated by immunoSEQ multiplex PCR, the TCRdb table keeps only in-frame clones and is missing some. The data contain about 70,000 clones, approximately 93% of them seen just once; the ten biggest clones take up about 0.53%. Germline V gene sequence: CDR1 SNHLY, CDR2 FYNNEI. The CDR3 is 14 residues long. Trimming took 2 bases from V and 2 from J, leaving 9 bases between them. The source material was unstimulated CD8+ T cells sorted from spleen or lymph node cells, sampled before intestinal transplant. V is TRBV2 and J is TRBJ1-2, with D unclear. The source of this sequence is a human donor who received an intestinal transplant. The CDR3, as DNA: TGTGCCAGCAGTGAATCTAACAGCAACTATGGCTACACCTTC. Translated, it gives CASSESNSNYGYTF.